The 26 T cell receptor beta chains below all came from one sample that was sequenced in a study of blood T cells in healthy people across ages. With a J-beta primer mix and a sample-barcoded 5' primer, a second PCR ran about 7 to 12 cycles. TCRdb independently ran MiXCR on the 5' RACE reads; one entry per CDR3 protein. Here the sample spans 730,000 or so distinct CDR3 sequences, 35% to 50% being singletons. Material for sequencing was blood. These receptors came from a man at least 80 years old in good health.

The V and J genes are TRBV27 and TRBJ2-1, with TRBD1 matching 7 bases. The CDR3 is made up of 16 amino acids. Germline CDR1 and CDR2: MNHEY and SMNVEV (reference sequence). Trimming cost V 3 bases and J 0 bases; bases outside gene matches: 5. The CDR3 coding sequence is TGTGCCAGCAGTTTTTGCAGGGGGTACTCCTACAATGAGCAGTTCTTC. It yields the protein CASSFCRGYSYNEQFF.

The chain is built from TRBV24-1 and TRBJ1-5; D perhaps matches TRBD1 (5 bases). Per the germline V gene, CDR1 is KGHDR and CDR2 is SFDVKD. The CDR3 consists of 12 residues. The ends were cut back, 7 bases at V and 10 bases at J, with 13 bases in the middle. CDR3 DNA sequence: TGTGCCACCAGCCGGGGCCTGGACCCCCAGCATTTT. The encoded protein is CATSRGLDPQHF.

The chain joins TRBV27 to TRBJ2-1; possibly TRBD1 for D (5 bases). The V end lost 10 bases, the J end lost 8 bases, and 18 bases lay between the germline ends. The germline V gene has CDR1 MNHEY and CDR2 SMNVEV (reference sequence). The CDR3 runs to 13 residues. CDR3 loop: CATRQMSMDEQFF. The CDR3 coding sequence is TGTGCCACTAGACAGATGTCCATGGATGAGCAGTTCTTC.

The chain is built from TRBV6-5 and TRBJ2-2, with D unclear. Trimming left V 2 bases short and J 4 bases short, with 8 bases between. Germline V lookup: CDR1 MNHEY, CDR2 SVGAGI. The CDR3 loop spans 14 amino acids. Here the CDR3 DNA reads TGTGCCAGCAGTTACAGTACGATCACCGGGGAGCTGTTTTTT. Its translation: CASSYSTITGELFF.

The chain recombines TRBV6-6 with TRBJ2-3, with TRBD2 matching over 9 bases. The CDR3 extends over 16 amino acids. CDR1 is MNHNY and CDR2 is SVGAGI in the germline V gene (reference sequence). V lost 2 bases to trimming and J lost 3 bases; unmatched junction nucleotides: 6. CDR3 protein: CASSYARGGRTDTQYF. The CDR3, as DNA: TGTGCCAGCAGTTACGCGCGGGGGGGCCGAACAGATACGCAGTATTTT.

This clonotype was seen at least ten times. The gene calls are TRBV7-2 and TRBJ1-1, with a weak D call TRBD1 (5 bases). The CDR3 consists of 15 residues. Trimming stripped 1 base from V and 1 base from J, with 10 bases between. Germline loops: CDR1 SGHTA, CDR2 FQGNSA. CDR3 protein: CASSLVAGTNTEAFF. Written as DNA, the CDR3 is TGTGCCAGCAGCTTAGTGGCAGGGACGAACACTGAAGCTTTCTTT.

This clonotype has a handful of counts. The genes are TRBV2 and TRBJ2-5; 10 nucleotides align to TRBD2. Unmatched junction bases numbered 14, after V lost 3 bases and J lost 4 bases. Germline loops: CDR1 SNHLY, CDR2 FYNNEI. The CDR3 length is 18 residues. CDR3: CASSDGTSVLRPAETQYF. The DNA for the CDR3 is TGTGCCAGCAGTGACGGGACTAGCGTCTTGAGACCCGCAGAGACCCAGTACTTC.

Worth noting for this clonotype: The junction shows a germline mismatch at one end, possibly a read error. The J gene is TRBJ2-5, the V gene TRBV9; 8 bases map to TRBD2. The CDR3 consists of 14 residues. CDR1 and CDR2 from the germline V gene are SGDLS and YYNGEE. Here the CDR3 DNA reads TGTGCCAGCAGCGTAACGGGAGGGCCCGAGACCCGGTACTTC. It specifies CASSVTGGPETRYF.

The sample holds a few counts of this clonotype. The chain recombines TRBV7-9 with TRBJ1-5; TRBD1 is a possible D gene (6 bases). From germline, CDR1 is SEHNR and CDR2 FQNEAQ (reference sequence). The germline V and J ends were trimmed by 6 bases and 5 bases, with 17 bases remaining between them. This CDR3 is 15 amino acids long. DNA for the CDR3: TGTGCCAGCAGACCTTCCAGGGGCAGTGATCAGCCCCAGCATTTT. This gives the protein CASRPSRGSDQPQHF.

This clonotype was recorded once. At one end the junction does not follow the germline gene, possibly because of a read error. The J gene is TRBJ2-7, the V gene TRBV20-1; a weak D match, TRBD2 (5 bases). Germline CDR1 DFQATT, CDR2 SNEGSKA (reference sequence). This CDR3 is 15 amino acids long. The CDR3 DNA follows: TGCAGTGCCAGAGATCCGCGGGCACCCTCCTACGAGCAGTACTTC. Its protein product is CSARDPRAPSYEQYF.

Only one count was recorded for this clonotype. This chain connects TRBV13 to TRBJ2-6; D is unresolved. Germline CDR1 PRHDT, CDR2 FYEKMQ (reference sequence). This CDR3 is built from 16 residues. V lost 0 bases to trimming and J lost 0 bases, with 6 bases between them. The chain's CDR3 is CASSLGSVSGANVLTF. CDR3 bases: TGTGCCAGCAGCTTAGGAAGTGTCTCTGGGGCCAACGTCCTGACTTTC.

This clonotype was found a few times. The chain has TRBV5-1 and TRBJ2-3; D gene ambiguous. Trimming left V 4 bases short and J 4 bases short, with 13 bases between. The CDR3 contains 14 residues. Germline CDR1 reads SGHRS; CDR2 reads YFSETQ. CDR3 region: CASSGRPDPDTQYF. CDR3 nucleotides: TGCGCCAGCAGCGGCAGACCGGACCCAGATACGCAGTATTTT.

V is TRBV7-2 and J is TRBJ2-3, with 14 bases aligning to TRBD2. The V gene end was trimmed by 5 bases and the J gene end by 3 bases; junction bases not matched to a gene: 7. This CDR3 spans 17 amino acids. Germline V gene data show CDR1 as SGHTA and CDR2 as FQGNSA. The CDR3 DNA sequence: TGTGCCAGCAGCCCGCGGACTAGCGGGGGGAGGACAGATACGCAGTATTTT. It yields the protein CASSPRTSGGRTDTQYF.

The chain is built from TRBV28 and TRBJ1-6; weak D call: TRBD1 (6 bases). V dropped 11 bases and J dropped 7 bases, with 15 bases sitting between them. This CDR3 region has 13 residues. CDR1 is MDHEN, CDR2 SYDVKM, per germline. CDR3: CAGCRDNNSPLHF. The CDR3 DNA is TGTGCCGGATGCCGGGACAACAATTCACCCCTCCACTTT.

V is TRBV4-2 and J is TRBJ2-5; no clear D gene. CDR1 is LGHNA and CDR2 is YNFKEQ in the germline V gene. This CDR3 is built from 16 residues. V lost 0 bases to trimming and J lost 11 bases, with 22 bases between them. CDR3 nucleotide sequence: TGTGCCAGCAGCCAAGAGTTTGGCCAACGTGTGCGAGAGCAGTACTTC. Translating it yields CASSQEFGQRVREQYF.

This clonotype was seen a handful of times. The chain is built from TRBV6-2 or TRBV6-3 and TRBJ2-6, with TRBD1 matching over 7 bases. CDR3 length equals 16 residues. V lost 2 bases to trimming and J lost 1 base; unmatched junction nucleotides: 2. Germline CDR1 and CDR2: MNHEY and SVGEGT. The CDR3 loop reads CASSYTTGSGANVLTF. Written as DNA, the CDR3 is TGTGCCAGCAGTTACACGACAGGGTCTGGGGCCAACGTCCTGACTTTC.

The chain recombines TRBV3-1 with TRBJ2-3; no clear D. The V end was cut by 0 bases, the J end by 10 bases, with 11 bases between. CDR1 is LGHDT, CDR2 YNNKEL, per germline (reference sequence). CDR3 length equals 13 residues. This chain's CDR3 is CASSQDRIVAQYF. The CDR3 nucleotides are TGTGCCAGCAGCCAAGATCGAATTGTGGCGCAGTATTTT.

The rearrangement joins TRBV6-5 to TRBJ1-4; TRBD1 matches 9 bases. CDR1 is MNHEY, CDR2 SVGAGI, per germline. J was trimmed by 8 bases and V by 5 bases; bases with no gene match: 9. The CDR3 loop spans 15 amino acids. The CDR3 spells CASSRGTGSGEKLFF. In nucleotides, the CDR3 is TGTGCCAGCAGTCGCGGGACAGGGTCAGGAGAAAAACTGTTTTTT.

A remark on this clonotype: Germline is not matched at one junction end, which may reflect a read error. V is TRBV28 and J is TRBJ2-7; D possibly corresponds to TRBD1 (6 bases). This CDR3 region has 14 residues. Germline CDR1 and CDR2: MDHEN and SYDVKM. CDR3 bases: TGTGCCAGCAGTTATACAGGGAGCTCCTACGGGCAGTACTTC. It is translated as CASSYTGSSYGQYF.

V and J are TRBV9 and TRBJ2-5; the D call may be TRBD1 or TRBD2 (5 bases each). Trimming stripped 4 bases from V and 5 bases from J, with 21 bases between. CDR1 and CDR2 from the germline V gene are SGDLS and YYNGEE. CDR3 size: 16 residues. The CDR3 protein is CASSPRGPIWGETQYF. The DNA of the CDR3 is TGTGCCAGCAGCCCAAGGGGACCAATTTGGGGGGAGACCCAGTACTTC. Full variable domain (outside the CDR3, taken from reference TRBV9 and TRBJ2-5): DSGVTQTPKHLITATGQRVTLRCSPRSGDLSVYWYQQSLDQGLQFLIQYYNGEERAKGNILERFSAQQFPDLHSELNLSSLELGDSALYFCASSPRGPIWGETQYFGPGTRLLVL.

In the case of this clonotype: Just one base apart from a much larger clone, this may be a read error. V and J are TRBV6-6 and TRBJ2-5; D not resolved. The tail of the sequence fits TRBJ2-7 better, so the J call may be wrong. Germline loops: CDR1 MNHNY, CDR2 SVGAGI (reference sequence). The CDR3 loop spans 12 amino acids. For the CDR3, the DNA is TGTGCCAGCAACTGGTCCCCTTCCGAGCAGTACTTC. This translates into CASNWSPSEQYF.

This chain uses TRBV12-3 or TRBV12-4 with TRBJ1-1; D possibly corresponds to TRBD1 (6 bases). V was pared by 3 bases and J by 5 bases, with 10 bases between. CDR3 length: 13 amino acids. The CDR3 loop reads CASSLLQGTEAFF. CDR3 DNA sequence: TGTGCCAGCAGTTTGTTACAGGGAACTGAAGCTTTCTTT.

A few counts support this clonotype. In DNA form, the CDR3 reads TGTGCCAGCAGCTCGATAGGGACTAGTAGTCCCTCAGATACGCAGTATTTT. Its protein is CASSSIGTSSPSDTQYF. The chain carries TRBV7-3 and TRBJ2-3, with 8 positions matching TRBD2. V shed 4 bases and J 4 bases; nucleotides not matched to a gene: 13. This CDR3 comprises 17 residues. Germline values: CDR1 SGHTA, CDR2 FQGTGA.

Points on this clonotype: The junction and the germline gene differ at one end; a read error may be behind it. The chain employs TRBV4-3 and TRBJ2-5, with D possibly matching TRBD2 (6 bases). The germline gives CDR1 LGHNA, CDR2 YSLEER. The CDR3 length is 15 residues. This CDR3 is CASSQTGTPQEAQYF. The CDR3 region has the DNA TGCGCCAGCAGCCAAACCGGGACTCCGCAAGAGGCCCAGTACTTC.

This chain links TRBV28 with TRBJ1-5; possibly TRBD1 for D (5 bases). Trimming took off 8 bases at V and 2 bases at J, with 13 bases between the two ends. The CDR3 extends over 14 amino acids. Per germline, CDR1 MDHEN and CDR2 SYDVKM. CDR3 DNA: TGTGCCAGCCGCCCTGGGGCAGGCAATCAGCCCCAGCATTTT. Translation gives CASRPGAGNQPQHF.

This clonotype was seen only a few times. The rearrangement links TRBV20-1 to TRBJ1-5; D remains unclear. Deletions cut 0 bases from V and 6 bases from J, with 15 bases between. CDR1 DFQATT and CDR2 SNEGSKA come from the germline V gene (reference sequence). CDR3 length: 15 amino acids. CDR3 protein: CSARDFILRGQPQHF. The CDR3 DNA follows: TGCAGTGCTAGAGATTTTATTTTGAGAGGTCAGCCCCAGCATTTT.